The 31 T cell receptor beta chains listed next were all sequenced from one sample in a study of a mutant IDH1 vaccine in newly diagnosed glioma. These TCRs are of unknown antigen specificity. As to time point: week 47, end of study. Vaccine doses each comprised 300 ug of mutant IDH1 20-mer peptide, with topical imiquimod. Using immunoSEQ multiplex PCR, the repertoire was profiled, and TCRdb retains in-frame clones only, with some absent. The sample shows approximately 31,000 clones, 80% to 85% of them seen only once. The starting material was PBMCs, obtained from a glioma patient whose treatment included an IDH1 peptide vaccine. The receptor source for this set is a man in his thirties or forties with glioma.

This clone was counted a single time. The chain employs TRBV9 and TRBJ2-1; 9 bases fit TRBD1. J gave up 9 bases and V 0 bases, and 10 bases lay outside the gene matches. Germline loops: CDR1 SGDLS, CDR2 YYNGEE. The CDR3 consists of 16 residues. CDR3 in amino acids: CASSVDLGQGLGEQFF. CDR3 coding DNA: TGTGCCAGCAGCGTAGACCTGGGACAGGGCCTAGGTGAGCAGTTCTTC.

V and J are TRBV5-1 and TRBJ1-1; 7 positions agree with TRBD1. Germline CDR1 SGHRS, CDR2 YFSETQ. With 0 bases clipped from V and 3 bases from J, the junction kept 5 bases outside the gene matches. The CDR3 is 15 amino acids. CDR3 DNA sequence: TGCGCCAGCAGCTTGGTCCCAGGGGGGGACACTGAAGCTTTCTTT. Translation gives CASSLVPGGDTEAFF.

The chain uses TRBV19 and TRBJ2-5; a weak D match, TRBD2 (5 bases). CDR1 and CDR2 from the germline V gene are LNHDA and SQIVND (reference sequence). There are 14 residues in the CDR3. Trimming cost V 1 base and J 1 base, with 7 bases left between them. The CDR3 bases are TGTGCCAGTAGTATAGCGGGGAGCCAAGAGACCCAGTACTTC. Translating it yields CASSIAGSQETQYF.

The chain joins TRBV18 to TRBJ1-5; TRBD1 aligns across 9 bases. Unmatched junction bases numbered 4, after V lost 6 bases and J lost 4 bases. CDR3 length: 14 amino acids. Germline CDR1 and CDR2: KGHSH and LQKENI. The CDR3 bases are TGTGCCAGCTCTCAGGACAGGGGAAATCAGCCCCAGCATTTT. It is translated as CASSQDRGNQPQHF.

The chain uses TRBV19 and TRBJ2-7; TRBD1 or TRBD2 may be the D gene (5 bases each). V dropped 6 bases and J dropped 3 bases, with 12 bases sitting between them. Germline CDR1 LNHDA, CDR2 SQIVND (reference sequence). CDR3 length: 13 amino acids. The CDR3 spells CASSWDRNYEQYF. The CDR3 nucleotides are TGTGCCAGTAGCTGGGACCGAAACTACGAGCAGTACTTC.

This clone was seen more than once but under ten times. This chain connects TRBV18 to TRBJ1-1, with D uncertain. The CDR3 totals 15 residues. Trimming took off 2 bases at V and 5 bases at J, with 15 bases between the two ends. Germline V gene lookup returns CDR1 KGHSH and CDR2 LQKENI. The CDR3 region is CASSPGSSRATEAFF. CDR3 DNA sequence: TGTGCCAGCTCACCAGGCTCCTCGAGGGCAACTGAAGCTTTCTTT.

The CDR3 reads CASSLYLGEKLFF. The CDR3 DNA is TGTGCCAGCAGTTTGTACCTGGGTGAAAAACTGTTTTTT. The gene calls are TRBV6-5 and TRBJ1-4; the D is unclear. Germline CDR1 and CDR2: MNHEY and SVGAGI. V lost 4 bases and J lost 7, with 10 bases in between. CDR3 length: 13 amino acids.

The V call is TRBV11-2, the J call TRBJ2-7, with 10 bases aligning to TRBD2. The V gene end was trimmed by 5 bases and the J gene end by 6 bases; junction bases not matched to a gene: 4. The CDR3 has 13 residues. CDR1 SGHAT and CDR2 FQNNGV come from the germline V gene. Written as DNA, the CDR3 is TGTGCCAGCAGCGCCGGGACTAGCGTCGAGCAGTACTTC. Protein: CASSAGTSVEQYF.

This clone was counted a few times. The chain couples TRBV4-1 to TRBJ2-7, with D perhaps being TRBD1 or TRBD2 (5 bases each). The CDR3 is made up of 17 amino acids. The V gene's germline CDR1 is MGHRA and CDR2 YSYEKL. Trimming took 0 bases from V and 0 from J, leaving 15 bases between them. Written as DNA, the CDR3 is TGCGCCAGCAGCCAAGATGCCCTGGGACGGCGCTCCTACGAGCAGTACTTC. It translates to CASSQDALGRRSYEQYF.

This chain links TRBV2 with TRBJ2-5; D unclear. CDR1 SNHLY and CDR2 FYNNEI come from the germline V gene. This CDR3 spans 14 amino acids. V lost 4 bases, J lost 3 bases, and 12 bases lay in between. The CDR3 DNA reads TGTGCCAGCAGTGCAGCACGGTTAGAAGAGACCCAGTACTTC. Protein: CASSAARLEETQYF.

This clone was picked up a small number of times. The chain recombines TRBV7-9 with TRBJ2-1; D ambiguous. The CDR3 is 14 residues long. Per germline, CDR1 SEHNR and CDR2 FQNEAQ (reference sequence). V was cut by 0 bases and J by 3 bases, with 6 bases left in between. The CDR3 region is CASSLAVIYNEQFF. CDR3 nucleotide sequence: TGTGCCAGCAGCTTAGCGGTTATCTACAATGAGCAGTTCTTC.

Details on this clone: In the same sample, other DNA sequences code for this CDR3. This chain joins TRBV6-1 and TRBJ2-2, with a possible D match to TRBD1 (5 bases). V shed 0 bases and J shed 3 bases, with 5 bases lying between them. The germline CDR1 and CDR2 sequences are MNHNS and SASEGT. This CDR3 contains 14 residues. The CDR3 DNA follows: TGTGCCAGCAGTGAAGCAGGGGACACCGGGGAGCTGTTTTTT. Protein sequence: CASSEAGDTGELFF.

A remark on this clone: At one end, the junction sequence differs from germline, possibly due to a read error. The genes are TRBV18 and TRBJ2-4, with 9 bases fitting TRBD2. This CDR3 spans 15 amino acids. The V gene's germline CDR1 is KGHSH and CDR2 LQKENI. CDR3 DNA sequence: TGTGCCAGCTCACCACCGGGACTAGCCCAAAACATTCAGTACTTC. It encodes CASSPPGLAQNIQYF.

This chain links TRBV19 with TRBJ2-2; perhaps TRBD2 as D (7 bases). The V gene's germline CDR1 is LNHDA and CDR2 SQIVND (reference sequence). V shed 3 bases and J shed 5 bases, with 13 bases lying between them. This CDR3 region has 15 residues. DNA of the CDR3: TGTGCCAGTAGTATTGGAGGGGGGGAGACCGGGGAGCTGTTTTTT. It translates to CASSIGGGETGELFF. The full variable domain, with the rest looked up from reference TRBV19 and TRBJ2-2, is DGGITQSPKYLFRKEGQNVTLSCEQNLNHDAMYWYRQDPGQGLRLIYYSQIVNDFQKGDIAEGYSVSREKKESFPLTVTSAQKNPTAFYLCASSIGGGETGELFFGEGSRLTVL.

The CDR3 DNA sequence: TGTGCCAGCAGTTACGGTAGGGACACTGAAGCTTTCTTT. This sequence encodes CASSYGRDTEAFF. The gene calls are TRBV6-5 and TRBJ1-1; D is uncertain. The CDR3 has 13 amino acids. Germline-derived CDR1 and CDR2 are MNHEY and SVGAGI. The V end lost 2 bases, the J end lost 3 bases, and 7 bases lay between the germline ends.

The chain employs TRBV11-3 and TRBJ2-3; 8 bases line up with TRBD2. The CDR3 covers 15 residues. V lost 6 bases, J lost 4 bases, and 9 bases stayed unmatched. Per the germline V gene, CDR1 is SGHNT and CDR2 is YENEEA. CDR3 bases: TGTGCCAGCAGGAGAGCGGGGGAGAACCCAGATACGCAGTATTTT. Amino acids: CASRRAGENPDTQYF. The variable domain in full, with the rest retrieved from reference TRBV11-3 and TRBJ2-3, is EAGVVQSPRYKIIEKKQPVAFWCNPISGHNTLYWYLQNLGQGPELLIRYENEEAVDDSQLPKDRFSAERLKGVDSTLKIQPAELGDSAVYLCASRRAGENPDTQYFGPGTRLTVL.

The rearrangement links TRBV7-2 to TRBJ2-7; D unresolved. Per germline, CDR1 SGHTA and CDR2 FQGNSA. V lost 4 bases and J 0 bases, leaving 10 bases between the germline ends. The CDR3 is 14 amino acids. This CDR3 is CASSSLGSSYEQYF. CDR3 DNA sequence: TGTGCCAGCAGCTCACTGGGCAGCTCCTACGAGCAGTACTTC.

The J gene is TRBJ1-2, the V gene TRBV11-1; 7 bases line up with TRBD1. This CDR3 spans 17 amino acids. V trimming: 1 base; J trimming: 3 bases; junction bases outside the gene matches: 11. Germline CDR1 reads SGHAT; CDR2 reads FQDESV (reference sequence). The CDR3 DNA reads as TGTGCCAGCAGCTTAGGAACTACAGGGGCTTCGGACTATGGCTACACCTTC. This translates into CASSLGTTGASDYGYTF.

The chain links TRBV29-1 to TRBJ2-7; D is possibly TRBD1 or TRBD2 (5 bases each). Trimming took off 7 bases at V and 5 bases at J, with 12 bases between the two ends. The CDR3 length is 11 residues. Germline assignment: CDR1 SQVTM and CDR2 ANQGSEA. CDR3 sequence: CSAALGDEQYF. The CDR3 bases are TGCAGCGCGGCACTGGGGGACGAGCAGTACTTC.

The chain couples TRBV5-4 to TRBJ1-1; D may be TRBD1 (6 bases). Germline V gives CDR1 SGHNT, CDR2 YYREEE (reference sequence). The CDR3 runs to 12 residues. V dropped 3 bases and J dropped 10 bases, with 13 bases sitting between them. CDR3 in DNA: TGTGCCAGCAGCTCGGGGGCCTGGACAGCTTTCTTT. Amino acids: CASSSGAWTAFF.

The chain links TRBV2 to TRBJ1-5, with 10 bases that match TRBD1. The CDR3 has 16 amino acids. CDR1 is SNHLY and CDR2 is FYNNEI in the germline V gene. V gave up 6 bases and J gave up 1 base; unmatched junction bases: 6. The CDR3 region has the DNA TGTGCCAGCAGCCCGGGACAGGGGTGGAGCAATCAGCCCCAGCATTTT. Translated: CASSPGQGWSNQPQHF.

The genes are TRBV18 and TRBJ2-5; 8 bases line up with TRBD1. V lost 6 bases, J lost 5 bases, and 11 bases stayed unmatched. The CDR3 length is 15 residues. The germline CDR1 and CDR2 sequences are KGHSH and LQKENI. CDR3: CASSHRQGSAETQYF. As DNA, the CDR3 is TGTGCCAGCTCTCATAGACAGGGGTCAGCGGAGACCCAGTACTTC.

The V call is TRBV5-1, the J call TRBJ1-4; 9 bases match TRBD1. Germline V gives CDR1 SGHRS, CDR2 YFSETQ. This CDR3 spans 14 amino acids. J gave up 6 bases and V 2 bases, and 2 bases lay outside the gene matches. CDR3 sequence (DNA): TGCGCCAGCAGCTTACAGGGGGCTTATGAAAAACTGTTTTTT. Translating it yields CASSLQGAYEKLFF.

This sequence joins TRBV7-2 and TRBJ2-3, with D perhaps matching TRBD2 (7 bases). CDR1 SGHTA and CDR2 FQGNSA come from the germline V gene. V shed 1 base and J shed 4 bases, with 15 bases lying between them. This CDR3 has 16 amino acids. Here the CDR3 reads CASSLVVGGGSDTQYF. CDR3 bases: TGTGCCAGCAGCTTAGTGGTGGGGGGGGGCTCAGATACGCAGTATTTT.

The V and J genes are TRBV7-6 and TRBJ1-3; maybe TRBD1 (5 bases). The CDR3 extends over 17 amino acids. Trimming left V 0 bases short and J 3 bases short, with 15 bases between. CDR1 and CDR2 (germline): SGHVS, FNYEAQ. CDR3: CASSLAVGGNFGNTIYF. The CDR3 DNA reads TGTGCCAGCAGCTTAGCGGTTGGGGGTAACTTTGGAAACACCATATATTTT.

This chain links TRBV29-1 with TRBJ2-3, with 9 bases fitting TRBD1. Germline lookup yields CDR1 SQVTM and CDR2 ANQGSEA. The junction had 8 bases not matched to a gene; V was cut back by 4 bases and J by 6 bases. This CDR3 comprises 14 residues. The CDR3 DNA reads as TGCAGCGTTGGACCCGGGACAGGGCTTGATACGCAGTATTTT. Amino acids: CSVGPGTGLDTQYF.

This chain links TRBV2 with TRBJ1-6; D is unclear. There are 14 residues in the CDR3. V lost 5 bases, J lost 0 bases, and 5 bases lay in between. The V gene's germline CDR1 is SNHLY and CDR2 FYNNEI. As DNA, the CDR3 is TGTGCCAGCAGTCTGGGCTCCTATAATTCACCCCTCCACTTT. Protein: CASSLGSYNSPLHF.

V usage is TRBV19 and J usage is TRBJ1-6; TRBD1 matches 8 bases. Trimming at V came to 6 bases and at J to 0 bases, leaving 1 base not matched to a gene. This CDR3 is 15 amino acids long. CDR1 is LNHDA and CDR2 is SQIVND in the germline V gene (reference sequence). CDR3 coding DNA: TGTGCCAGTAGAACAGGGGGCTCCTATAATTCACCCCTCCACTTT. The encoded protein is CASRTGGSYNSPLHF.

The chain combines TRBV29-1 with TRBJ2-7; no clear D. CDR1 is SQVTM, CDR2 ANQGSEA, per germline. V was pared by 6 bases and J by 6 bases, with 18 bases between. The CDR3 sequence is 13 residues long. CDR3 residues: CSVSIESGGEQYF. CDR3 nucleotide sequence: TGCAGCGTATCGATCGAATCTGGTGGCGAGCAGTACTTC.

The rearrangement joins TRBV5-1 to TRBJ2-7; no firm D call. This CDR3 spans 13 amino acids. The germline gives CDR1 SGHRS, CDR2 YFSETQ. V gave up 0 bases and J gave up 2 bases, with 6 bases separating them. CDR3 loop: CASSLAATYEQYF. The CDR3, as DNA: TGCGCCAGCAGCTTGGCGGCCACCTACGAGCAGTACTTC.

The V and J genes are TRBV7-2 and TRBJ2-3; 14 bases are shared with TRBD2. V gave up 3 bases and J gave up 7 bases; unmatched junction bases: 6. Germline V gene sequence: CDR1 SGHTA, CDR2 FQGNSA. The CDR3 is made up of 16 amino acids. This chain's CDR3 is CASSLTSGGAMYTQYF. The CDR3 DNA reads TGTGCCAGCAGCTTGACTAGCGGGGGGGCGATGTATACGCAGTATTTT. The whole variable domain, remainder taken from reference TRBV7-2 and TRBJ2-3, is GAGVSQSPSNKVTEKGKDVELRCDPISGHTALYWYRQSLGQGLEFLIYFQGNSAPDKSGLPSDRFSAERTGGSVSTLTIQRTQQEDSAVYLCASSLTSGGAMYTQYFGPGTRLTVL.